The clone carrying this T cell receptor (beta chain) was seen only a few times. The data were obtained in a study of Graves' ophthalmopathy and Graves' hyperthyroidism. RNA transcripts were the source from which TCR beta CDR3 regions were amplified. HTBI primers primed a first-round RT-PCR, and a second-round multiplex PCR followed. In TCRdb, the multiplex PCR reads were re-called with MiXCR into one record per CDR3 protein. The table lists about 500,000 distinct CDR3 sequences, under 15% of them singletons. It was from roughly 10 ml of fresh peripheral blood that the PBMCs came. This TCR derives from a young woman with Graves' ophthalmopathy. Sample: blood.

The CDR3 nucleotides are TGTGCCAGCAGCTACCAAGGGGCTGACACCGGGGAGCTGTTTTTT. Protein sequence: CASSYQGADTGELFF. V usage is TRBV7-3 and J usage is TRBJ2-2, with D tentatively TRBD1 (5 bases). The CDR3 loop spans 15 amino acids. V was cut by 4 bases and J by 3 bases, with 12 bases left in between. From germline, CDR1 is SGHTA and CDR2 FQGTGA.